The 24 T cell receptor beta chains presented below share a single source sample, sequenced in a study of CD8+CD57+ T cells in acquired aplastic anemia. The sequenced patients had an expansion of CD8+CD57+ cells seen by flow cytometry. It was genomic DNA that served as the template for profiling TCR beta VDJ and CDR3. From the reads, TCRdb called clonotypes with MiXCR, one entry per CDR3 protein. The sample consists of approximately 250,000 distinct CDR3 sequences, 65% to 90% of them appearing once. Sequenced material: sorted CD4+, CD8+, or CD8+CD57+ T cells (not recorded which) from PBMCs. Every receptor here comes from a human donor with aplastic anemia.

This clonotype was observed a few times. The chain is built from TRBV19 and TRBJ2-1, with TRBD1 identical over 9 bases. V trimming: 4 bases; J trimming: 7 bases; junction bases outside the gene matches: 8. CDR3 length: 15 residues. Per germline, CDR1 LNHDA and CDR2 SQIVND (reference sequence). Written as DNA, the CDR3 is TGTGCCAGTAGTAGAGATAGACAGGGGGGGAATGAGCAGTTCTTC. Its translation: CASSRDRQGGNEQFF.

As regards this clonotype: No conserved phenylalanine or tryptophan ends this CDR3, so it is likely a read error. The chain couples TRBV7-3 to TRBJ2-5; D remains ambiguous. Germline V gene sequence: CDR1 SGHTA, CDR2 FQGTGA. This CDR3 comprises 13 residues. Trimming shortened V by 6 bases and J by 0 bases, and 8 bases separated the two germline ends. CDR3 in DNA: TGTGCCAGCAGTGATCCCAACCAAGAGACCCAGTACCTC. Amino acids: CASSDPNQETQYL.

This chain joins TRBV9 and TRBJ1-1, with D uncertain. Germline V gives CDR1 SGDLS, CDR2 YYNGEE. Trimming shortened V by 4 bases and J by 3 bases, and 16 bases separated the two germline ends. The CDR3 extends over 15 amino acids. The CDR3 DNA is TGTGCCAGCAGCTTAGAGCCAACAGCGCACACTGAAGCTTTCTTT. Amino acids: CASSLEPTAHTEAFF.

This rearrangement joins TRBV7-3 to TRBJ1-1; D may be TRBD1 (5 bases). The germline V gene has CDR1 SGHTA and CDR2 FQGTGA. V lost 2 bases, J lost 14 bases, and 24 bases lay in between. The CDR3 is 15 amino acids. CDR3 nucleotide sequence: TGTGCCAGCAGCTTAGGGGCAGGCTATAGCTACACCTTCTTCTTT. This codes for CASSLGAGYSYTFFF.

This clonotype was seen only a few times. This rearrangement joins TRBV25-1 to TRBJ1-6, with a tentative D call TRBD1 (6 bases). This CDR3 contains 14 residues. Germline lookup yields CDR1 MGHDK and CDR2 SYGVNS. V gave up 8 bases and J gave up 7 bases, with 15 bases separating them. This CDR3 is CASADTGFNSPLHF. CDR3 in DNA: TGTGCCAGCGCTGACACAGGGTTCAATTCACCCCTCCACTTT.

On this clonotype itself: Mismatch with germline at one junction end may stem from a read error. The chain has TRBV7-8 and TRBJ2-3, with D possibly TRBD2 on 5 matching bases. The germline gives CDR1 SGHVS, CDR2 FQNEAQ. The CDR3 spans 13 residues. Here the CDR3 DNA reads TGTGCCAGCAGGGACGCGGGCAGAGATACTACGCATTTT. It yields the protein CASRDAGRDTTHF.

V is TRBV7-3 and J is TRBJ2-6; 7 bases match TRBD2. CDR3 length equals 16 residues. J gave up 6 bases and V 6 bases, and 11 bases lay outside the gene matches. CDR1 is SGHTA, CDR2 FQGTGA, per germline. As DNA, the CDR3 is TGTGCCAGCAGAATAGCGGGTAACTACGTGGCCAACGTCCTGACTTTC. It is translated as CASRIAGNYVANVLTF.

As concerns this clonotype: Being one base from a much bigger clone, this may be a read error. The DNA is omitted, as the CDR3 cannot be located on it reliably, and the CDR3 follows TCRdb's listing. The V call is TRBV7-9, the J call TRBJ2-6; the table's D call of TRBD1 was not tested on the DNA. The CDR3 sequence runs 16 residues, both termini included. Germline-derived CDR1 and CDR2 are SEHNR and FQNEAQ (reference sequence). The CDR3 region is CAGQGARESQYFGLTF.

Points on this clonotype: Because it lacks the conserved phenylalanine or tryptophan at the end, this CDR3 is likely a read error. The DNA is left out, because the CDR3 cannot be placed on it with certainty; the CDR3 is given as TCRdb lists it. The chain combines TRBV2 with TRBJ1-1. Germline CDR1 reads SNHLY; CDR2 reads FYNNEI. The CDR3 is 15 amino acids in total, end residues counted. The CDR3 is CASGVEGTDTQEFCP.

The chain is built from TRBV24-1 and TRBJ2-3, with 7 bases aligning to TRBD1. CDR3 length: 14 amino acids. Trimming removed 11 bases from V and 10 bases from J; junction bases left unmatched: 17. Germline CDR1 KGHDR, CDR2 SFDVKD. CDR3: CASGPWDSRDAQYF. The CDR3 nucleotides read TGTGCCAGCGGGCCTTGGGACAGTCGGGATGCGCAGTATTTT.

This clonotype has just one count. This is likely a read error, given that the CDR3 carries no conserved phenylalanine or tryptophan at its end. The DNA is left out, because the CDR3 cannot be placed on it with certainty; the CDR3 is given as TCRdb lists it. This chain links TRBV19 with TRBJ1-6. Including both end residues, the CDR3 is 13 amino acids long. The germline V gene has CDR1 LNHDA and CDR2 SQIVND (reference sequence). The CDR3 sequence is CASSVGSGSRVHV.

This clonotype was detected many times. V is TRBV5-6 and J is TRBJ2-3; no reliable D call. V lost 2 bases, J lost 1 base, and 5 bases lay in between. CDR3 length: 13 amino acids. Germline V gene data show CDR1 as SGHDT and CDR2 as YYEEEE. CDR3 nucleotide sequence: TGTGCCAGCAGCTTAGAGGGCACAGATACGCAGTATTTT. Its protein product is CASSLEGTDTQYF.

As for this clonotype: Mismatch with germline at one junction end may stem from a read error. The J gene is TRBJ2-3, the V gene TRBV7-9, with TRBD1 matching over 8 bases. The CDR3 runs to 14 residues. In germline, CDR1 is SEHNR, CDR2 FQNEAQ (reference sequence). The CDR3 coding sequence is TGTGCCAGCAGCCCCGGGACAGGTGATCACACACATACTTTT. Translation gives CASSPGTGDHTHTF. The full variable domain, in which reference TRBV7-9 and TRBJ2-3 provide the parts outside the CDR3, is DTGVSQNPRHKITKRGQNVTFRCDPISEHNRLYWYRQTLGQGPEFLTYFQNEAQLEKSRLLSDRFSAERPKGSFSTLEIQRTEQGDSAMYLCASSPGTGDHTHTFGPGTRLTVL.

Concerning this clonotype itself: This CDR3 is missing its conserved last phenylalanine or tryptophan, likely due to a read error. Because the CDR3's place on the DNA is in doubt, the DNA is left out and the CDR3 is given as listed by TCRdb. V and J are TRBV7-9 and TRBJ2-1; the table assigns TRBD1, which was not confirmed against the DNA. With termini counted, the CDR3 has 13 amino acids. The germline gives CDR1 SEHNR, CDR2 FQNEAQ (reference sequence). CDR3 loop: CAGQDGGENQYFG.

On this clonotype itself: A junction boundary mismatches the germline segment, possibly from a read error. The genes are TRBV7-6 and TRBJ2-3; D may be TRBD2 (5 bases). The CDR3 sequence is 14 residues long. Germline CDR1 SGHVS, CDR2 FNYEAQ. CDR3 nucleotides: TGTGCCAGCAGCTTAGCGAGGGTCAATGAGCAGTTCTTCTTT. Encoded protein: CASSLARVNEQFFF.

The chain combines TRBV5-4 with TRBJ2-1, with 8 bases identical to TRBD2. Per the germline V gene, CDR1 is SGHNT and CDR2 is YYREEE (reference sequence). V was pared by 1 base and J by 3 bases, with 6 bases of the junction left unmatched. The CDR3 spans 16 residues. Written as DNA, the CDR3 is TGTGCCAGCAGCTTGAGCGAGCGGGGGTACTACAATGAGCAGTTCTTC. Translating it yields CASSLSERGYYNEQFF.

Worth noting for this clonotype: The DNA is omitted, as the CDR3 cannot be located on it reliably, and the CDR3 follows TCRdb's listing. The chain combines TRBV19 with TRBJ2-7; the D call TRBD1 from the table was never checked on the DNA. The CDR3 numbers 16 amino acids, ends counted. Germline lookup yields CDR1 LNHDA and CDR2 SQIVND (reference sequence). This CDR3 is CASTRRGDQPQHFGDV.

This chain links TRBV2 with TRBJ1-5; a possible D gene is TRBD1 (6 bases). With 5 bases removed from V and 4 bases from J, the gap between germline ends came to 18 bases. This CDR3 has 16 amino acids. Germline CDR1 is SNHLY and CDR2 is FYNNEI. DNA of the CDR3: TGTGCCAGCAGTCCCCCGTCGGCAGGGGATAATCAGCCCCAGCATTTT. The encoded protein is CASSPPSAGDNQPQHF.

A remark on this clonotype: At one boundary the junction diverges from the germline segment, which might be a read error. This chain's CDR3 is CSAKGGEITEQFF. CDR3 nucleotides: TGCAGCGCTAAAGGGGGGGAGATTACTGAGCAGTTCTTC. The rearrangement links TRBV20-1 to TRBJ2-1; possible D gene TRBD2, 7 bases. CDR3 length equals 13 residues. Germline CDR1 reads DFQATT; CDR2 reads SNEGSKA (reference sequence).

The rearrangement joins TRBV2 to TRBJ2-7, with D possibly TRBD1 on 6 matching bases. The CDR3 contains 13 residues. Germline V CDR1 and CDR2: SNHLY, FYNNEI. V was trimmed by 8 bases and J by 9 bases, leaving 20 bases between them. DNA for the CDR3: TGTGCCAGCGGCCAGGGGAGCTCCTACACGCAGTACGTC. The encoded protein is CASGQGSSYTQYV.

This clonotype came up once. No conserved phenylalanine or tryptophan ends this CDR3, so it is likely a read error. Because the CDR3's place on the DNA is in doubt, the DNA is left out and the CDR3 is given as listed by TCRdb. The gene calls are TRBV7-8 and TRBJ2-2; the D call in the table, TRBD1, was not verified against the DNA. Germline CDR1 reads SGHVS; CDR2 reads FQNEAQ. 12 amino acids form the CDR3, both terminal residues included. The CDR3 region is CASSLAGGALAQ.

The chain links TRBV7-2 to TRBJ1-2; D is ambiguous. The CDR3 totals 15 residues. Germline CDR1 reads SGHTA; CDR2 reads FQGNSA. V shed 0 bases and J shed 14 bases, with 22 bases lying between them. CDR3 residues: CASSLAGSPVTQYTF. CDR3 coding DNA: TGTGCCAGCAGCTTAGCGGGTAGTCCCGTCACGCAGTATACCTTC.

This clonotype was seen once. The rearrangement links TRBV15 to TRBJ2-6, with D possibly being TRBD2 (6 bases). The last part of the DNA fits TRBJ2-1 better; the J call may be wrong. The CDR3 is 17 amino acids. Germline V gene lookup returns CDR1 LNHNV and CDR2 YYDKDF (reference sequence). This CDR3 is CATSRGRGGGARNVQFF. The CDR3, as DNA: TGTGCCACCAGCAGAGGGAGGGGAGGCGGTGCGCGGAACGTGCAGTTCTTC.

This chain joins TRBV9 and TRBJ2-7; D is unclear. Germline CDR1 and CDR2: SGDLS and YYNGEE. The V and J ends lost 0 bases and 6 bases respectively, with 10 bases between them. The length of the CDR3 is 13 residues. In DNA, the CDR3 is TGTGCCAGCAGCGTAGGGGTCGACCGCGAGCAGTACTTC. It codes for CASSVGVDREQYF.